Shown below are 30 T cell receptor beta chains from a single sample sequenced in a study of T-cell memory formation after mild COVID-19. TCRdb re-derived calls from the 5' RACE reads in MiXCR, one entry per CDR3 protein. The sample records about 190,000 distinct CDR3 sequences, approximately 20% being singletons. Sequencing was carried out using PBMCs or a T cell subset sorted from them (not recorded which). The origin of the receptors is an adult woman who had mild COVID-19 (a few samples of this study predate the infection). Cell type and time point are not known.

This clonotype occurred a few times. This chain's CDR3 is CASSQGQATGGEQFF. The CDR3 DNA is TGCGCCAGCAGCCAAGGACAAGCAACAGGGGGTGAGCAGTTCTTC. V gene TRBV4-3 combines with J gene TRBJ2-1; 8 nucleotides align to TRBD1. The CDR3 consists of 15 residues. Unmatched junction bases numbered 8, after V lost 1 base and J lost 9 bases. CDR1 LGHNA and CDR2 YSLEER come from the germline V gene.

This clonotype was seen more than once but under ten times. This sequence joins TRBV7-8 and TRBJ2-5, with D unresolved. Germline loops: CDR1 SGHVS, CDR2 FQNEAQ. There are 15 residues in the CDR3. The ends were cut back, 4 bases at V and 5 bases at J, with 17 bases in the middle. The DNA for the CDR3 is TGTGCCAGCAGCTCTACCCGGGCCCCCGGGGAGACCCAGTACTTC. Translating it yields CASSSTRAPGETQYF. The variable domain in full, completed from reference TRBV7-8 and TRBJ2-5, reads GAGVSQSPRYKVAKRGQDVALRCDPISGHVSLFWYQQALGQGPEFLTYFQNEAQLDKSGLPSDRFFAERPEGSVSTLKIQRTQQEDSAVYLCASSSTRAPGETQYFGPGTRLLVL.

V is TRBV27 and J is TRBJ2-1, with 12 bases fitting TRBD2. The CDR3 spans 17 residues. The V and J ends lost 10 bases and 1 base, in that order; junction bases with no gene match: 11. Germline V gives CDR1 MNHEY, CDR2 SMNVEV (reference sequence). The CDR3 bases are TGTGCCATCCAGGATTGGACTAGCGGGGATTCCTACAATGAGCAGTTCTTC. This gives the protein CAIQDWTSGDSYNEQFF.

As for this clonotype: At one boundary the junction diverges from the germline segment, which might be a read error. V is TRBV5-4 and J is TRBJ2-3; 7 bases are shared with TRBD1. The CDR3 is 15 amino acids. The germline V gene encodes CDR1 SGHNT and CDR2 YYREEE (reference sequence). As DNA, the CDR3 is TGTGACAGCAGCCAGGGACAGTCTAGCACAGATACGCAGTATTTT. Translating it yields CDSSQGQSSTDTQYF. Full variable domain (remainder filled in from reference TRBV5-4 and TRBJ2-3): ETGVTQSPTHLIKTRGQQVTLRCSSQSGHNTVSWYQQALGQGPQFIFQYYREEENGRGNFPPRFSGLQFPNYSSELNVNALELDDSALYLCDSSQGQSSTDTQYFGPGTRLTVL.

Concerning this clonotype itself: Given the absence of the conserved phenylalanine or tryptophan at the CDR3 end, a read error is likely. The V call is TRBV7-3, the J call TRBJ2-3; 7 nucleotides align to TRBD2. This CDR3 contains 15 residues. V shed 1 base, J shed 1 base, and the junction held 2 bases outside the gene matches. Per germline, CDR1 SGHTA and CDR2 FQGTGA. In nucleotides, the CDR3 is TGTGCCAGCAGCTTAATTGGGGGGGGCACAGATACGCAGTATTGT. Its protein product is CASSLIGGGTDTQYC.

CDR3 in amino acids: CASSLARETQYF. The CDR3 nucleotides read TGTGCCAGCAGTTTAGCGCGGGAGACCCAGTACTTC. The chain employs TRBV12-3 or TRBV12-4 and TRBJ2-5; D ambiguous. Trimming removed 0 bases at V and 5 bases at J, with 4 bases between. This CDR3 region has 12 residues.

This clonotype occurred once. CDR3 DNA: TGTGCCAGCGTTGTTGGGGTTGATACGCAGTATTTT. Protein sequence: CASVVGVDTQYF. This chain connects TRBV12-3 or TRBV12-4 to TRBJ2-3; the D is unclear. This CDR3 region has 12 residues. V gave up 8 bases and J gave up 6 bases, with 12 bases separating them.

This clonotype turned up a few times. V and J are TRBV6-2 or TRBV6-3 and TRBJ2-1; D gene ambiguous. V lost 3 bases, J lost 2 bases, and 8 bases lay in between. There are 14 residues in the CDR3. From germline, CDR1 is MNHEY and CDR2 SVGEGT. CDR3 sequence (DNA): TGTGCCAGCAGTTATGTTACTCCCTACAATGAGCAGTTCTTC. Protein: CASSYVTPYNEQFF.

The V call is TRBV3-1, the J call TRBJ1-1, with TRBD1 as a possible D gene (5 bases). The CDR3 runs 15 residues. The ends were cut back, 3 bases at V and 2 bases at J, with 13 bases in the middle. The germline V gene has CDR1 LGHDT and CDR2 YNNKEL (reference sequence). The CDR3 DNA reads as TGTGCCAGCAGCCATGGGACCCAGGGAAACACTGAAGCTTTCTTT. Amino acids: CASSHGTQGNTEAFF.

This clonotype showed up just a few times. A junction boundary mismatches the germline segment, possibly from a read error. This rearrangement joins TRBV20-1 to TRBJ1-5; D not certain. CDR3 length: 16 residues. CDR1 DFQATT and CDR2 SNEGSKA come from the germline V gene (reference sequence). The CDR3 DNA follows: TGCAGTGCTAGACCAACGACACCAATTAGCAAACAGCCCCAGCATTTT. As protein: CSARPTTPISKQPQHF.

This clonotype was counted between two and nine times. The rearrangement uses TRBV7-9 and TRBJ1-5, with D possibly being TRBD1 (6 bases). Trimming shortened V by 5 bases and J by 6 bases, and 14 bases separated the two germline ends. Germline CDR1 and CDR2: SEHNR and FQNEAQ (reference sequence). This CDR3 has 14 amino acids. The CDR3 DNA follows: TGTGCCAGCAGCAAGGGGGGGGCTGGTCAGCCCCAGCATTTT. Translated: CASSKGGAGQPQHF.

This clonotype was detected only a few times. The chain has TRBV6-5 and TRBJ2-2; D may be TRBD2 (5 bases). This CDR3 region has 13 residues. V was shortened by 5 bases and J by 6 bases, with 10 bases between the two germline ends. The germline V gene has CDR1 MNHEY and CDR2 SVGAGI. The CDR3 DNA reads TGTGCCAGCAGTCAACTAGAGGCCGGGGAGCTGTTTTTT. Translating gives CASSQLEAGELFF.

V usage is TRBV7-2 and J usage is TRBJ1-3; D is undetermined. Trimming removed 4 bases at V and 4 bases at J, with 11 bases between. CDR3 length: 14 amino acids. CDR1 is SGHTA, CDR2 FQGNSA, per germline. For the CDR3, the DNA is TGTGCCAGCAGCTCCCCCGGGCTCGGAAACACCATATATTTT. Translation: CASSSPGLGNTIYF.

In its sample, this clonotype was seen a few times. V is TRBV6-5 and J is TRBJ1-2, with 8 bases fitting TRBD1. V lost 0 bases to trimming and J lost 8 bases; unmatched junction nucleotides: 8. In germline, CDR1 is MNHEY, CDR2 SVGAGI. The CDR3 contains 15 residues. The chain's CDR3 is CASSYSNQGARGYTF. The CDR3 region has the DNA TGTGCCAGCAGTTACTCGAACCAGGGGGCGAGAGGCTACACCTTC.

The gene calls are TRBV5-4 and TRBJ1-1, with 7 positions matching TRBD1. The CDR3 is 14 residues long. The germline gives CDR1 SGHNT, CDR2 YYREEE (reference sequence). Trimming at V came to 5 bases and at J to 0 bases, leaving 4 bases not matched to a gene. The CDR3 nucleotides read TGTGCCAGCAGGGGGACAGCCATGAACACTGAAGCTTTCTTT. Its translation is CASRGTAMNTEAFF.

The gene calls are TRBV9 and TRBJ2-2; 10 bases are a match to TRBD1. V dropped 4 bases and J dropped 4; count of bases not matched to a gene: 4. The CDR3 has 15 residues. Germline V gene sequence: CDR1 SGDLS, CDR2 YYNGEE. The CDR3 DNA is TGTGCCAGCAGCCCCCGACAGGGGGCCACCGGGGAGCTGTTTTTT. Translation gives CASSPRQGATGELFF.

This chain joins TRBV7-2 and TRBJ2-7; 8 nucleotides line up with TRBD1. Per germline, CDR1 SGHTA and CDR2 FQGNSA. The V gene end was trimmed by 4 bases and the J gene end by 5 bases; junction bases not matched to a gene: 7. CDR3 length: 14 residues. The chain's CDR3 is CASSSQTGVDEQYF. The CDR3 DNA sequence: TGTGCCAGCAGCTCCCAGACAGGGGTGGACGAGCAGTACTTC.

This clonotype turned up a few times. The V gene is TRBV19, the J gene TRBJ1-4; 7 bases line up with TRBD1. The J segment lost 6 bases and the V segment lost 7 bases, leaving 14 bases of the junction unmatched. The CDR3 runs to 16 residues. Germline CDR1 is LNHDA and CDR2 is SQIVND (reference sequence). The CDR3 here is CASTARGQARDEKLFF. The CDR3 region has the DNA TGTGCCAGTACCGCTCGAGGACAGGCCCGAGATGAAAAACTGTTTTTT.

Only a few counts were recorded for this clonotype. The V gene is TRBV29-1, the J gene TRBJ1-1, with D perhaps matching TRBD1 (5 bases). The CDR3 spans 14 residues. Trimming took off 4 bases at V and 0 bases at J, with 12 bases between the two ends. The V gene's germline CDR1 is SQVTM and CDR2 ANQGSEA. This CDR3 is CSVVVEGMNTEAFF. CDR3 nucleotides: TGCAGCGTTGTGGTGGAGGGGATGAACACTGAAGCTTTCTTT.

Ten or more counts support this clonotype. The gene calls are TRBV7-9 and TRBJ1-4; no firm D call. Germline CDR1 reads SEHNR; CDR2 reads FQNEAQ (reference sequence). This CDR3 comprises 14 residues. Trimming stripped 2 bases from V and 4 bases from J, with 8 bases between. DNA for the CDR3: TGTGCCAGCAGCTTACGGCAACTTAATGAAAAACTGTTTTTT. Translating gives CASSLRQLNEKLFF.

The CDR3 DNA reads TGCGCCAGCAGCTCCCCGGGACAGGGTGGCGAGCAGTACTTC. Residues: CASSSPGQGGEQYF. The chain links TRBV5-1 to TRBJ2-7; 9 bases match TRBD1. V shed 3 bases, J shed 6 bases, and the junction held 7 bases outside the gene matches. The germline gives CDR1 SGHRS, CDR2 YFSETQ. CDR3 length equals 14 residues.

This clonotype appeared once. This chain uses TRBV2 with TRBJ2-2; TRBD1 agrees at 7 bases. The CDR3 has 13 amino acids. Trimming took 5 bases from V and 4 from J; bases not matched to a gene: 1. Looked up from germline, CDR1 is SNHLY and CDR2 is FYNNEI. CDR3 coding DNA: TGTGCCAGCAGTCACAGGGGCACCGGGGAGCTGTTTTTT. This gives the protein CASSHRGTGELFF.

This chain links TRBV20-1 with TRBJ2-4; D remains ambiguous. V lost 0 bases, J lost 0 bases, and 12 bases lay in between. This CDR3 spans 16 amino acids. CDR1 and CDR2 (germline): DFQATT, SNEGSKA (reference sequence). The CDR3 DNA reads TGCAGTGCTAGAGAAGGTGGGCGGCTAGCCAAAAACATTCAGTACTTC. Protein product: CSAREGGRLAKNIQYF.

CDR3 DNA sequence: TGCGCCAGCAGGGCGGAAGCGGGGGGTCTCTACAATGAGCAGTTCTTC. This encodes CASRAEAGGLYNEQFF. The chain combines TRBV5-1 with TRBJ2-1; 9 nucleotides match TRBD2. The CDR3 runs to 16 residues. Germline CDR1 and CDR2: SGHRS and YFSETQ. Trimming cost V 5 bases and J 3 bases; bases outside gene matches: 9.

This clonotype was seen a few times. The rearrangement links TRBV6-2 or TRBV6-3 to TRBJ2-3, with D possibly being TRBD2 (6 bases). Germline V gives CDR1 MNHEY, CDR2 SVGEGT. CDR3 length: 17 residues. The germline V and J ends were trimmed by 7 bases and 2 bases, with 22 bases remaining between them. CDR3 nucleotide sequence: TGTGCCAGCAAGAATGGGAGGAAAACCTACGACACAGATACGCAGTATTTT. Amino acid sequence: CASKNGRKTYDTDTQYF.

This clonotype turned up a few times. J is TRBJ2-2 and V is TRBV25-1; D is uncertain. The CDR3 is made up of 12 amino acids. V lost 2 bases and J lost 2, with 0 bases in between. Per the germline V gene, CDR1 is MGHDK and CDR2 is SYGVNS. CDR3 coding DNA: TGTGCCAGCAGTGAAAACACCGGGGAGCTGTTTTTT. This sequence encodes CASSENTGELFF. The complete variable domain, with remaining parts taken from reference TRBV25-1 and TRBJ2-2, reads EADIYQTPRYLVIGTGKKITLECSQTMGHDKMYWYQQDPGMELHLIHYSYGVNSTEKGDLSSESTVSRIRTEHFPLTLESARPSHTSQYLCASSENTGELFFGEGSRLTVL.

CDR3 sequence reads: CASSLSVRDQPQHF. CDR3 bases: TGTGCCAGCAGCTTATCAGTTAGGGATCAGCCCCAGCATTTT. The chain recombines TRBV7-8 with TRBJ1-5; no clear D gene. V lost 2 bases and J 5 bases, leaving 10 bases between the germline ends. Per germline, CDR1 SGHVS and CDR2 FQNEAQ. The CDR3 runs 14 residues.

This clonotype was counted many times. The CDR3 loop reads CASSPRQGDNTEAFF. The CDR3 DNA sequence: TGTGCCAGCAGCCCCAGACAGGGCGACAACACTGAAGCTTTCTTT. The chain is built from TRBV9 and TRBJ1-1; 7 bases line up with TRBD1. After removal of 4 bases from V and 2 bases from J, the junction contained 8 bases not matched to a gene. The CDR3 has 15 residues. Germline lookup yields CDR1 SGDLS and CDR2 YYNGEE.

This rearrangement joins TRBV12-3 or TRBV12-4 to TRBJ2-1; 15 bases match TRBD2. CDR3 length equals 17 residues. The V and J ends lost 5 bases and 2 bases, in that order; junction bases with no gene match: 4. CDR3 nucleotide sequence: TGTGCCAGCAGTGGCAGGACTAGCGGGAGGGCCTACAATGAGCAGTTCTTC. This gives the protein CASSGRTSGRAYNEQFF.

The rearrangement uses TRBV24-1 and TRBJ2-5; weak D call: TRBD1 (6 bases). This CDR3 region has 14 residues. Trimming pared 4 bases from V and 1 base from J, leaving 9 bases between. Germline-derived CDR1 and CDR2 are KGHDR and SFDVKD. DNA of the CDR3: TGTGCCACCAGTGAACAGGGCCCCCAAGAGACCCAGTACTTC. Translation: CATSEQGPQETQYF.